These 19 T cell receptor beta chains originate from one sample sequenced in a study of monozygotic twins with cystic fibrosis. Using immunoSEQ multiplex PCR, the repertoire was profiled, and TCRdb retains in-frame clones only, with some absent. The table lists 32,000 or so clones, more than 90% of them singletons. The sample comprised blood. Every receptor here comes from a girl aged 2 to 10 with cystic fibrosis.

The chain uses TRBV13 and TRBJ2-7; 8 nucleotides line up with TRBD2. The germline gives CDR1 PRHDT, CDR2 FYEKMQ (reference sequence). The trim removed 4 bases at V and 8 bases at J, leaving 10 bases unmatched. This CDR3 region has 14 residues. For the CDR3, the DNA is TGTGCCAGCAGCTCCCAGCGGGAGTCAACCCAGCAGTACTTC. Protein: CASSSQRESTQQYF. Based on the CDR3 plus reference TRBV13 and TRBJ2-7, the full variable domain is AAGVIQSPRHLIKEKRETATLKCYPIPRHDTVYWYQQGPGQDPQFLISFYEKMQSDKGSIPDRFSAQQFSDYHSELNMSSLELGDSALYFCASSSQRESTQQYFGPGTRLTVT.

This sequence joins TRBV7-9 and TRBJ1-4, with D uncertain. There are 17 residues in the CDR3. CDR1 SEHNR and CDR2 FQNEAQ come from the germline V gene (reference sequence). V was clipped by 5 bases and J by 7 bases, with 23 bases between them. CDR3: CASSVLGREREGEKLFF. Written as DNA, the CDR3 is TGTGCCAGCAGCGTCCTCGGACGGGAGCGGGAAGGTGAAAAACTGTTTTTT.

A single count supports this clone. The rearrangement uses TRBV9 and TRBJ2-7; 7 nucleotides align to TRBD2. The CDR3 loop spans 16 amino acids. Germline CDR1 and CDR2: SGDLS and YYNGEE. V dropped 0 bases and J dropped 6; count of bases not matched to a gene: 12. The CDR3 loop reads CASSVGSERDSREQYF. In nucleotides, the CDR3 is TGTGCCAGCAGCGTAGGTTCCGAGCGGGATTCTCGCGAGCAGTACTTC.

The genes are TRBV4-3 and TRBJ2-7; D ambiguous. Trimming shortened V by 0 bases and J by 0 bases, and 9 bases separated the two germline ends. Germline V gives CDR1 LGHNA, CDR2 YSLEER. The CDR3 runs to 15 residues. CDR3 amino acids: CASSQEATPSYEQYF. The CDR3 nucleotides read TGCGCCAGCAGCCAAGAAGCTACTCCCTCCTACGAGCAGTACTTC.

CDR3 protein: CATQLPGEQYF. The CDR3 region has the DNA TGTGCCACTCAACTTCCGGGCGAGCAGTACTTC. This chain links TRBV2 with TRBJ2-7; D is unresolved. Per germline, CDR1 SNHLY and CDR2 FYNNEI. The CDR3 spans 11 residues. Trimming left V 10 bases short and J 6 bases short, with 13 bases between.

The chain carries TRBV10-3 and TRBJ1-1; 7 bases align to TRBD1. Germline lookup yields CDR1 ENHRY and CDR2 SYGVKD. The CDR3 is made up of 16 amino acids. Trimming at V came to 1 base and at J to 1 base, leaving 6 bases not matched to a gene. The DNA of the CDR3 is TGTGCCATCAGTGAGTTTCGCCAGGGGGGGAACACTGAAGCTTTCTTT. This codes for CAISEFRQGGNTEAFF.

CDR3 in amino acids: CASSVDRVFTGELFF. The DNA for the CDR3 is TGTGCCAGCAGCGTAGACAGGGTGTTCACCGGGGAGCTGTTTTTT. The rearrangement links TRBV9 to TRBJ2-2, with D perhaps TRBD1 (6 bases). The length of the CDR3 is 15 residues. From germline, CDR1 is SGDLS and CDR2 YYNGEE. The ends were cut back, 0 bases at V and 4 bases at J, with 10 bases in the middle.

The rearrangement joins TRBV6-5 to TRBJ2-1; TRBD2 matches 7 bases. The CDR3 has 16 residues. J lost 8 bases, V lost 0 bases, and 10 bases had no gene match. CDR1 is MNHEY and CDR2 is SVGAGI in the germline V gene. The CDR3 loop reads CASSYSSREVTDEQFF. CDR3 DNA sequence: TGTGCCAGCAGTTACTCTTCCCGGGAGGTTACAGATGAGCAGTTCTTC.

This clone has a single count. The CDR3 DNA reads TGTGCCAGCAGCTTAGGGGACAGGGGTACACCCCTCCACTTT. This gives the protein CASSLGDRGTPLHF. The chain joins TRBV7-2 to TRBJ1-6, with TRBD1 identical over 10 bases. Germline V gene data show CDR1 as SGHTA and CDR2 as FQGNSA. V shed 1 base and J 11 bases; nucleotides not matched to a gene: 2. The CDR3 length is 14 residues.

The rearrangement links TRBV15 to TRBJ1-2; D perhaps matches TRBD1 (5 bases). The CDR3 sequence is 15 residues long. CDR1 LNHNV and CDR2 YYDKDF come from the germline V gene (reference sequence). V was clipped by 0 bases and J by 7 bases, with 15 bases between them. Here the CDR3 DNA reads TGTGCCACCAGCAGAGACAAAGGGGTTAGTAGTGGCTACACCTTC. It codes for CATSRDKGVSSGYTF.

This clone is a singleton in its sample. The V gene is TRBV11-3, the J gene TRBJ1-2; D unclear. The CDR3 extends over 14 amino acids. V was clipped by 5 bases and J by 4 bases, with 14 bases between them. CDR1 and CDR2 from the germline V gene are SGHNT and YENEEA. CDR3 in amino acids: CASSRSEVAYGYTF. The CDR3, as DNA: TGTGCCAGCAGCCGCTCCGAGGTCGCCTATGGCTACACCTTC.

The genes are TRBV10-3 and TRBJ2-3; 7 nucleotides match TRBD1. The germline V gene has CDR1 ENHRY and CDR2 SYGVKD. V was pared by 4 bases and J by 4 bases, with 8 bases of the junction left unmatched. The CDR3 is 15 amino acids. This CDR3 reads CAISVLEGAADTQYF. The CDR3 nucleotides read TGTGCCATCAGTGTTCTAGAGGGGGCGGCAGATACGCAGTATTTT.

CDR3 coding DNA: TGTGCCAGCACGCCTCGGGGCGGGAGGAACTTAGAGACCCAGTACTTC. Translation: CASTPRGGRNLETQYF. The V call is TRBV7-9, the J call TRBJ2-5; 8 bases are shared with TRBD2. This CDR3 comprises 16 residues. V dropped 7 bases and J dropped 4; count of bases not matched to a gene: 14. Germline lookup yields CDR1 SEHNR and CDR2 FQNEAQ (reference sequence).

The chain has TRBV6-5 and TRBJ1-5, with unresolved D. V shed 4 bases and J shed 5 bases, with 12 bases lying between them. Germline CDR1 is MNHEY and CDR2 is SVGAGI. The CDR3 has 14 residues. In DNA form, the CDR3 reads TGTGCCAGCAGTTTGGGTCCTCGGCATCAGCCCCAGCATTTT. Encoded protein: CASSLGPRHQPQHF.

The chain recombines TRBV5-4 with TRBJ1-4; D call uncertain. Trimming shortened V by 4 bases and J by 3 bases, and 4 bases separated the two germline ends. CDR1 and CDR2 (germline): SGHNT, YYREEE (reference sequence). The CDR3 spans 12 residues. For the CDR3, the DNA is TGTGCCAGCAGCGCCTCTAATGAAAAACTGTTTTTT. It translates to CASSASNEKLFF.

CDR3 bases: TGTGCCAGCAGCTTAGAGGTCACAGATACGCAGTATTTT. This codes for CASSLEVTDTQYF. The chain combines TRBV7-6 with TRBJ2-3; the D is unclear. This CDR3 has 13 residues. Trimming stripped 1 base from V and 2 bases from J, with 4 bases between. Germline CDR1 SGHVS, CDR2 FNYEAQ.

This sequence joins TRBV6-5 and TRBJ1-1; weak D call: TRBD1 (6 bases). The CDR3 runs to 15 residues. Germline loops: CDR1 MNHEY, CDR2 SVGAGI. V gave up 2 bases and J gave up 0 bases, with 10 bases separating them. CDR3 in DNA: TGTGCCAGCAGTTACAACGGACAGTTGAACACTGAAGCTTTCTTT. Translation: CASSYNGQLNTEAFF.

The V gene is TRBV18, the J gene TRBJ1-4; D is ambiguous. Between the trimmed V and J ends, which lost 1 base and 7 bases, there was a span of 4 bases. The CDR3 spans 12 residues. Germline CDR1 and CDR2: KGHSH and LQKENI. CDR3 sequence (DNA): TGTGCCAGCTCACCACTAGGTGAAAAACTGTTTTTT. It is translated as CASSPLGEKLFF. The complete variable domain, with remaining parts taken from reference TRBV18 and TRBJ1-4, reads NAGVMQNPRHLVRRRGQEARLRCSPMKGHSHVYWYRQLPEEGLKFMVYLQKENIIDESGMPKERFSAEFPKEGPSILRIQQVVRGDSAAYFCASSPLGEKLFFGSGTQLSVL.

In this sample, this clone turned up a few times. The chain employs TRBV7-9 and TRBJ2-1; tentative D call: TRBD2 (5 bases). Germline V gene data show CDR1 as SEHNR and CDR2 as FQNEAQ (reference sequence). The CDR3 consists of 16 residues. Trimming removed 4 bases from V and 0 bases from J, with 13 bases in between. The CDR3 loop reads CASSSTGISSYNEQFF. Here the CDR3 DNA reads TGTGCCAGCAGCTCCACCGGGATTAGCTCCTACAATGAGCAGTTCTTC. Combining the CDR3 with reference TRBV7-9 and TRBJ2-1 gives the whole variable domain DTGVSQNPRHKITKRGQNVTFRCDPISEHNRLYWYRQTLGQGPEFLTYFQNEAQLEKSRLLSDRFSAERPKGSFSTLEIQRTEQGDSAMYLCASSSTGISSYNEQFFGPGTRLTVL.